These 9 T cell receptor beta chains came from one sample sequenced in a study of regulatory T cells in long-lasting Graves disease. Arm-PCR of CDR3 regions with iRepertoire HTBI primers generated TCR beta libraries. TCRdb processed the multiplex PCR reads anew with MiXCR; each CDR3 protein has one entry. The sample consists of approximately 540,000 distinct CDR3 sequences, about 12% of them appearing once. As to time point: newly diagnosed GD, antithyroid drugs for less than 3 months. The TCR library was made from RNA that had been extracted from PBMCs in TRIzol. The sample was also reused in another study, on T cells in Graves' hyperthyroidism and ophthalmopathy.

The specimen was peripheral blood mononuclear cells (PBMCs), collected at new diagnosis, from a patient treated with antithyroid drugs. The receptors here all came from a woman in her 30s with Graves disease.

This clonotype was seen at least ten times. One junction end does not reproduce the germline sequence, and a read error may be involved. The rearrangement uses TRBV2 and TRBJ2-3, with no clear D. This CDR3 has 12 residues. The germline V gene has CDR1 SNHLY and CDR2 FYNNEI. CDR3 region: CASSLSRAVNHF. Here the CDR3 DNA reads TGTGCCAGCAGTCTATCGAGAGCTGTTAACCATTTT.

There are many counts of this clonotype. The chain joins TRBV30 to TRBJ2-7; 8 positions agree with TRBD1. From germline, CDR1 is GTSNPN and CDR2 SVGIG (reference sequence). CDR3 length equals 14 residues. V lost 2 bases to trimming and J lost 5 bases; unmatched junction nucleotides: 8. The CDR3 loop is CAWSPDRDRHEQYF. For the CDR3, the DNA is TGTGCCTGGAGTCCCGACAGGGACAGGCACGAGCAGTACTTC.

This rearrangement joins TRBV20-1 to TRBJ2-3; tentatively, D is TRBD2 (6 bases). Per the germline V gene, CDR1 is DFQATT and CDR2 is SNEGSKA (reference sequence). The CDR3 consists of 14 residues. Between the trimmed V and J ends, which lost 4 bases and 4 bases, there was a span of 15 bases. The CDR3 spells CSATADGSSDTQYF. For the CDR3, the DNA is TGCAGTGCTACGGCGGACGGGAGCTCAGATACGCAGTATTTT.

The rearrangement links TRBV29-1 to TRBJ1-1; a possible D gene is TRBD1 (6 bases). The germline V gene encodes CDR1 SQVTM and CDR2 ANQGSEA. Trimming took 7 bases from V and 4 from J, leaving 16 bases between them. The CDR3 sequence is 13 residues long. The CDR3 sequence: CSAQGGWFTEAFF. The CDR3 DNA sequence: TGCAGCGCCCAAGGGGGTTGGTTCACTGAAGCTTTCTTT. Filled out from reference TRBV29-1 and TRBJ1-1, the complete variable domain reads SAVISQKPSRDICQRGTSLTIQCQVDSQVTMMFWYRQQPGQSLTLIATANQGSEATYESGFVIDKFPISRPNLTFSTLTVSNMSPEDSSIYLCSAQGGWFTEAFFGQGTRLTVV.

This clonotype was counted at least ten times. The V and J genes are TRBV6-1 and TRBJ1-1; unclear D gene. Trimming pared 7 bases from V and 6 bases from J, leaving 6 bases between. Germline CDR1 MNHNS, CDR2 SASEGT. CDR3 length equals 10 residues. CDR3 DNA: TGTGCCAGCACAGGAGCTGAAGCTTTCTTT. Translation: CASTGAEAFF.

This clonotype was counted at least ten times. The chain carries TRBV20-1 and TRBJ1-5; D gene ambiguous. V lost 0 bases and J lost 0, with 6 bases in between. The CDR3 spans 14 residues. Germline loops: CDR1 DFQATT, CDR2 SNEGSKA (reference sequence). CDR3 bases: TGCAGTGCTAGAGAGGGATATAGCAATCAGCCCCAGCATTTT. Translating gives CSAREGYSNQPQHF.

This clonotype was picked up many times. J is TRBJ1-1 and V is TRBV18; D possibly corresponds to TRBD1 (5 bases). Germline loops: CDR1 KGHSH, CDR2 LQKENI. This CDR3 comprises 18 residues. Trimming removed 2 bases at V and 0 bases at J, with 19 bases between. CDR3 sequence (DNA): TGTGCCAGCTCACCAAGGCGAGAATCCGGGACGGTGAACACTGAAGCTTTCTTT. Translation gives CASSPRRESGTVNTEAFF. The full variable domain, in which reference TRBV18 and TRBJ1-1 provide the parts outside the CDR3, is NAGVMQNPRHLVRRRGQEARLRCSPMKGHSHVYWYRQLPEEGLKFMVYLQKENIIDESGMPKERFSAEFPKEGPSILRIQQVVRGDSAAYFCASSPRRESGTVNTEAFFGQGTRLTVV.

This clonotype was detected a few times. The gene calls are TRBV6-5 and TRBJ1-2; D remains unclear. In germline, CDR1 is MNHEY, CDR2 SVGAGI. The CDR3 has 13 residues. V was pared by 2 bases and J by 8 bases, with 12 bases between. This chain's CDR3 is CASSYAATGGYTF. In DNA form, the CDR3 reads TGTGCCAGCAGTTACGCGGCAACGGGCGGCTACACCTTC.

This clonotype was recorded a few times. With only one base between it and a far larger clone, this is likely a read error. The chain is built from TRBV11-2 and TRBJ1-5, with D unresolved. From germline, CDR1 is SGHAT and CDR2 FQNNGV. Between the trimmed V and J ends, which lost 3 bases and 0 bases, there was a span of 3 bases. The CDR3 contains 13 residues. CDR3 in amino acids: CASSFCSNQPQHF. CDR3 coding DNA: TGTGCCAGCAGCTTCTGTAGCAATCAGCCCCAGCATTTT.